Each of the 22 T cell receptor beta chains below was sequenced from the same sample in a study of blood T cell repertoires in COVID-19. The method was immunoSEQ multiplex PCR; TCRdb's version includes in-frame clones alone and lacks a portion of them. The top ten hold about 8.4% of the sample, which has 160,000 or so clones, more than 75% seen once. The sequencing sample was made of peripheral blood. Source of these receptors: a woman in her 70s with acute or convalescent COVID-19.

This sequence joins TRBV4-2 and TRBJ1-4; weak D call: TRBD1 (6 bases). Trimming cost V 0 bases and J 4 bases, with 15 bases left between them. The CDR3 extends over 17 amino acids. Germline lookup yields CDR1 LGHNA and CDR2 YNFKEQ. The CDR3 region is CASSQDSRGRINEKLFF. In nucleotides, the CDR3 is TGTGCCAGCAGCCAAGATTCCAGGGGCAGAATTAATGAAAAACTGTTTTTT.

The chain combines TRBV30 with TRBJ2-5, with D perhaps matching TRBD2 (6 bases). The V end lost 0 bases, the J end lost 1 base, and 15 bases lay between the germline ends. The CDR3 is 16 amino acids. Germline CDR1 reads GTSNPN; CDR2 reads SVGIG (reference sequence). This CDR3 is CAWSVLAGRGQETQYF. The CDR3 DNA reads TGTGCCTGGAGTGTACTGGCGGGAAGGGGCCAAGAGACCCAGTACTTC.

The gene calls are TRBV5-6 and TRBJ1-2, with D maybe TRBD1 (5 bases). V lost 1 base and J 4 bases, leaving 8 bases between the germline ends. CDR3 length equals 13 residues. The germline V gene has CDR1 SGHDT and CDR2 YYEEEE. The CDR3 sequence: CASSLLQGYGYTF. The CDR3 DNA sequence: TGTGCCAGCAGCTTGTTGCAGGGCTATGGCTACACCTTC.

The chain has TRBV2 and TRBJ1-2, with a weak D call TRBD1 (5 bases). The V end was cut by 8 bases, the J end by 2 bases, with 12 bases between. Germline V gene lookup returns CDR1 SNHLY and CDR2 FYNNEI. The CDR3 length is 13 residues. The CDR3 reads CASGGTNNYGYTF. The CDR3 DNA is TGTGCCAGCGGCGGGACTAACAACTATGGCTACACCTTC.

The V call is TRBV19, the J call TRBJ1-1; 8 bases map to TRBD1. This CDR3 has 12 residues. V shed 8 bases and J 7 bases; nucleotides not matched to a gene: 6. Germline CDR1 LNHDA, CDR2 SQIVND (reference sequence). The CDR3 coding sequence is TGTGCCAGTCGGACAGGGAATAGTGAAGCTTTCTTT. Translating it yields CASRTGNSEAFF.

The V and J genes are TRBV27 and TRBJ1-4; tentatively, D is TRBD1 (5 bases). The CDR3 is made up of 14 amino acids. Germline V gene lookup returns CDR1 MNHEY and CDR2 SMNVEV (reference sequence). V was trimmed by 5 bases and J by 3 bases, leaving 10 bases between them. CDR3 coding DNA: TGTGCCAGCAGTAGGGGAAGTCCTAATGAAAAACTGTTTTTT. Translating gives CASSRGSPNEKLFF.

The V gene is TRBV7-8, the J gene TRBJ2-3, with 8 bases aligning to TRBD2. The V gene's germline CDR1 is SGHVS and CDR2 FQNEAQ. The CDR3 is 16 amino acids. The junction had 13 bases not matched to a gene; V was cut back by 7 bases and J by 4 bases. The CDR3 coding sequence is TGTGCCAGCACCACCTGGGCCGGGGGGGAGGCAGATACGCAGTATTTT. Encoded protein: CASTTWAGGEADTQYF. The whole variable domain, filled in from reference TRBV7-8 and TRBJ2-3, reads GAGVSQSPRYKVAKRGQDVALRCDPISGHVSLFWYQQALGQGPEFLTYFQNEAQLDKSGLPSDRFFAERPEGSVSTLKIQRTQQEDSAVYLCASTTWAGGEADTQYFGPGTRLTVL.

V is TRBV7-2 and J is TRBJ2-1; 14 nucleotides agree with TRBD2. The CDR3 is made up of 15 amino acids. V was pared by 4 bases and J by 12 bases, with 8 bases of the junction left unmatched. From germline, CDR1 is SGHTA and CDR2 FQGNSA. This CDR3 is CASSSTSGGAVRQFF. Written as DNA, the CDR3 is TGTGCCAGCAGCTCGACTAGCGGGGGGGCCGTCCGGCAGTTCTTC.

The chain has TRBV4-3 and TRBJ2-3; 16 nucleotides line up with TRBD2. Germline V gene sequence: CDR1 LGHNA, CDR2 YSLEER. The CDR3 sequence is 18 residues long. Germline trimming cut 3 bases from V and 5 bases from J; bases unmatched to any gene: 8. CDR3 coding DNA: TGCGCCAGCAGCCAGGCCGGGACTAGCGGGGGGGTTGTAGATACGCAGTATTTT. This gives the protein CASSQAGTSGGVVDTQYF.

This clone was detected only a few times. The chain employs TRBV30 and TRBJ1-1; perhaps TRBD1 as D (5 bases). CDR1 GTSNPN and CDR2 SVGIG come from the germline V gene (reference sequence). V was cut by 4 bases and J by 0 bases, with 6 bases left in between. The CDR3 spans 12 residues. The CDR3 DNA reads as TGTGCCTGGAACAGGATGAACACTGAAGCTTTCTTT. As protein: CAWNRMNTEAFF.

V gene TRBV5-1 combines with J gene TRBJ1-2, with TRBD1 matching 12 bases. The CDR3 is 18 amino acids. Germline CDR1 SGHRS, CDR2 YFSETQ. The J segment lost 4 bases and the V segment lost 3 bases, leaving 13 bases of the junction unmatched. The CDR3 nucleotides are TGCGCCAGCAGCTCTCCTGCCTCCGGGACAGGGGGCGGCTATGGCTACACCTTC. This gives the protein CASSSPASGTGGGYGYTF.

This rearrangement joins TRBV28 to TRBJ2-1; TRBD2 agrees at 8 bases. Germline V gives CDR1 MDHEN, CDR2 SYDVKM. The trim removed 2 bases at V and 5 bases at J, leaving 2 bases unmatched. This CDR3 region has 14 residues. The chain's CDR3 is CASSLILADNEQFF. The CDR3 nucleotides read TGTGCCAGCAGTTTAATACTAGCGGACAATGAGCAGTTCTTC. The variable domain in full, with the rest retrieved from reference TRBV28 and TRBJ2-1, is DVKVTQSSRYLVKRTGEKVFLECVQDMDHENMFWYRQDPGLGLRLIYFSYDVKMKEKGDIPEGYSVSREKKERFSLILESASTNQTSMYLCASSLILADNEQFFGPGTRLTVL.

The chain combines TRBV5-4 with TRBJ2-4; TRBD2 agrees at 8 bases. Germline V gene data show CDR1 as SGHNT and CDR2 as YYREEE (reference sequence). The V gene end was trimmed by 4 bases and the J gene end by 7 bases; junction bases not matched to a gene: 7. This CDR3 contains 14 residues. CDR3 nucleotide sequence: TGTGCCAGCAGCATTACGGGGGGGCCGAACATTCAGTACTTC. As protein: CASSITGGPNIQYF. The full variable domain, with the rest looked up from reference TRBV5-4 and TRBJ2-4, is ETGVTQSPTHLIKTRGQQVTLRCSSQSGHNTVSWYQQALGQGPQFIFQYYREEENGRGNFPPRFSGLQFPNYSSELNVNALELDDSALYLCASSITGGPNIQYFGAGTRLSVL.

The CDR3 region has the DNA TGTGCCAGCAGTTTGGCGGGAAGGGGCTACACCTTC. This encodes CASSLAGRGYTF. The chain employs TRBV28 and TRBJ1-2; no clear D gene. V lost 3 bases and J 8 bases, leaving 10 bases between the germline ends. The CDR3 contains 12 residues. Germline V gene sequence: CDR1 MDHEN, CDR2 SYDVKM.

CDR3 sequence reads: CASSYFSYGYTF. The CDR3 DNA is TGTGCCAGCAGTTACTTTAGCTATGGCTACACCTTC. The chain employs TRBV6-2 or TRBV6-3 and TRBJ1-2; D is ambiguous. Germline V lookup: CDR1 MNHEY, CDR2 SVGEGT. The length of the CDR3 is 12 residues. V lost 1 base, J lost 4 bases, and 4 bases lay in between.

This chain uses TRBV2 with TRBJ1-4, with D unresolved. V was pared by 2 bases and J by 8 bases, with 3 bases between. The CDR3 runs 11 residues. CDR1 and CDR2 (germline): SNHLY, FYNNEI. In DNA, the CDR3 is TGTGCCAGCAGTGAAATAGAAAAACTGTTTTTT. This gives the protein CASSEIEKLFF.

V usage is TRBV7-3 and J usage is TRBJ2-3, with 7 bases aligning to TRBD2. The CDR3 covers 15 residues. J lost 3 bases, V lost 1 base, and 4 bases had no gene match. The germline CDR1 and CDR2 sequences are SGHTA and FQGTGA. The CDR3 DNA is TGTGCCAGCAGCTTAAACGGGGGGAGGACAGATACGCAGTATTTT. Its protein is CASSLNGGRTDTQYF.

The V gene is TRBV5-1, the J gene TRBJ2-2; the D gene is possibly TRBD1 (6 bases). The CDR3 sequence is 15 residues long. V lost 4 bases and J 0 bases, leaving 10 bases between the germline ends. CDR1 and CDR2 (germline): SGHRS, YFSETQ. The CDR3 spells CASSVGHPNTGELFF. For the CDR3, the DNA is TGCGCCAGCAGCGTGGGACACCCGAACACCGGGGAGCTGTTTTTT.

This rearrangement joins TRBV5-5 to TRBJ2-3, with D unclear. Looked up from germline, CDR1 is SGHKS and CDR2 is YYEKEE (reference sequence). V dropped 4 bases and J dropped 6 bases, with 12 bases sitting between them. The CDR3 is made up of 13 amino acids. This CDR3 is CASSPLSPDTQYF. The CDR3 DNA reads TGTGCCAGCAGCCCACTTAGTCCTGATACGCAGTATTTT.

V gene TRBV20-1 combines with J gene TRBJ2-5, with 7 bases identical to TRBD2. The germline V gene has CDR1 DFQATT and CDR2 SNEGSKA (reference sequence). The V gene end was trimmed by 4 bases and the J gene end by 7 bases; junction bases not matched to a gene: 0. The CDR3 covers 10 residues. The CDR3 spells CSAKRGTQYF. CDR3 nucleotides: TGCAGTGCTAAGCGGGGGACCCAGTACTTC.

This clone was detected only once. This chain connects TRBV11-2 to TRBJ1-4, with D perhaps TRBD1 (5 bases). Looked up from germline, CDR1 is SGHAT and CDR2 is FQNNGV. The CDR3 is made up of 13 amino acids. Trimming pared 3 bases from V and 5 bases from J, leaving 7 bases between. This chain's CDR3 is CASSFQGNEKLFF. In DNA form, the CDR3 reads TGTGCCAGCAGCTTCCAGGGCAATGAAAAACTGTTTTTT.

The chain carries TRBV27 and TRBJ1-5, with D maybe TRBD1 (6 bases). The germline V and J ends were trimmed by 4 bases and 4 bases, with 8 bases remaining between them. CDR1 is MNHEY, CDR2 SMNVEV, per germline (reference sequence). The CDR3 is 13 residues long. For the CDR3, the DNA is TGTGCCAGCAGTTGGGACAAGAATCAGCCCCAGCATTTT. As protein: CASSWDKNQPQHF.